This TCR beta chain was documented in a study of immunodeficiency (dated by TCRdb to about 2019). For context, the study as a whole: Repertoire analysis was performed to search for VDJ recombination defects and oligoclonality.

Before TCR sequencing, CD3+CD4+ T cells were sorted out of fresh PBMCs. For this clone: Which antigen it targets is not known. Base quality data are lacking; no much larger clone is found one base away.

Genomic DNA was extracted using the QIAamp DNA Blood Mini Kit and was submitted for immunoSEQ repertoire analysis. Using a standard quantity of genomic DNA template, multiplex PCR was run to amplify the CDR3 regions. The PCR products underwent sequencing on an Illumina platform. The original pipeline was this. Alignment of sequences to a reference was performed, and V, D and J gene definitions were taken from IMGT. To get rid of PCR and sequencing errors, closely related sequences were merged using a nearest-neighbor clustering algorithm. V, D and J usage in productive unique and total sequences was analyzed using ImmunoSEQ Analyzer tools and R version 3.6.1. As stored in TCRdb, this immuneACCESS dataset retains in-frame rearrangements with V and J assigned. A fraction of the clones does not appear; measured against another copy, unresolved V genes explain less than half of the discrepancy, and the remainder lacks a known reason. Clone size and V and J calls were adopted from that table, with D and trimming inferred from the DNA. The sample data list around 4,200 clones, and under 95% of these were observed just once. The ten most abundant clones make up approximately 4.5% of the sample.

The study at large found these results: Severe oligoclonality, judged by top-100 and total clonotype frequencies, was seen in patient CD8+ but not CD4+ T cells. In entropy comparisons, n=3 (open circles) was shown for patients versus healthy controls, and a thymic development effect was only suggested as possible. V-J pairing and productive entropy of CD4+ T cells appeared to be similar between patients and controls.

The sequence was obtained from a human donor in good health. Sequencing used CD4+ T cells from blood.

The nucleotide sequence is TGTGCCAGCCTTTGGGGGATATCGGGTGAGCAGTACTTC. Translated, it gives CASLWGISGEQYF. The chain is encoded by TRBV2 joined to TRBJ2-7, with a tentative D call of TRBD1 or TRBD2, each matching 5 bases. The CDR3 covers 13 residues, taking in both the cysteine and the phenylalanine. Only CDR3 DNA remains: 39 bases, in frame from the first base. The germline V gene yields SNHLY for CDR1 and FYNNEI for CDR2. The V and J ends are trimmed by 8 bases and 7 bases, leaving 18 bases between them.